The clone carrying this TCR beta chain was observed at least ten times. Antigen specificity is unknown. This sample is part of a study of T cells in Graves' hyperthyroidism and ophthalmopathy. Disease lasting under 3 months, a NOSPECS grade of at least 4, and a Clinical Activity Score of at least 3 were features of the ophthalmopathy patients. The source of the PBMCs was less than 12 ml of fresh peripheral blood. CDR1 and CDR2 from the germline V gene are SGHNT and YENEEA. Trimming took off 10 bases at V and 10 bases at J, with 25 bases between the two ends. This CDR3 is built from 15 residues. Amplified TCR beta CDR3 regions derived from RNA transcripts. HTBI primers were the set used in a first-round RT-PCR of the TCR CDR3. TCRdb redid the calling of the multiplex PCR reads with MiXCR, one entry per CDR3 protein. The sample has over 400,000 distinct CDR3 sequences, about 20% seen once. Study-wide points: The model made its ophthalmopathy prediction, and onset followed a median roughly six months later. Blood also contained most expanded thyroid clonotypes above 0.001.

The genes are TRBV11-3 and TRBJ2-2, with D perhaps TRBD1 (6 bases). The sample comprised blood. This clonotype originated in a woman aged 65 to 85 with Graves' ophthalmopathy. The DNA for the CDR3 is TGTGCCACCGGACAGCCAGGCAGTTTTGGTCCGGAGCTGTTTTTT. The encoded protein is CATGQPGSFGPELFF. The whole variable domain, filled in from reference TRBV11-3 and TRBJ2-2, reads EAGVVQSPRYKIIEKKQPVAFWCNPISGHNTLYWYLQNLGQGPELLIRYENEEAVDDSQLPKDRFSAERLKGVDSTLKIQPAELGDSAVYLCATGQPGSFGPELFFGEGSRLTVL.